This TCR beta chain was observed in a study of T cell responses to AZD1222 COVID-19 vaccine. Produced via immunoSEQ multiplex PCR; TCRdb's table is partial and in-frame only. The table shows roughly 150,000 clones, with approximately 90% occurring only once. Germline V gene data show CDR1 as SGHRS and CDR2 as YFSETQ. The V end lost 0 bases, the J end lost 8 bases, and 11 bases lay between the germline ends. The CDR3 spans 13 residues. The receptor's source is an adult in good health. The chain has TRBV5-1 and TRBJ1-2, with D unresolved. Material: peripheral blood, obtained on day 0 of AZD1222 vaccination. This chain's CDR3 is CASSLAQDWGYTF. The CDR3 DNA sequence: TGCGCCAGCAGCTTGGCTCAGGATTGGGGCTACACCTTC. The full variable domain, completed using reference TRBV5-1 and TRBJ1-2, is KAGVTQTPRYLIKTRGQQVTLSCSPISGHRSVSWYQQTPGQGLQFLFEYFSETQRNKGNFPGRFSGRQFSNSRSEMNVSTLELGDSALYLCASSLAQDWGYTFGSGTRLTVV.